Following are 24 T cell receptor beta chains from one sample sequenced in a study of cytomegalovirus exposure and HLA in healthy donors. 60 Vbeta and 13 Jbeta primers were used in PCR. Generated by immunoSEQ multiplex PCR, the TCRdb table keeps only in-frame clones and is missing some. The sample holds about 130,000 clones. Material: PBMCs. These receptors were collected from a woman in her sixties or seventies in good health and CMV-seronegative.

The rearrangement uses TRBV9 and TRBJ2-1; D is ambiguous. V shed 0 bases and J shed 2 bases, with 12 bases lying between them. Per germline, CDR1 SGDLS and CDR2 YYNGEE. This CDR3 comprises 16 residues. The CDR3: CASSVDGDSTYNEQFF. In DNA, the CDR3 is TGTGCCAGCAGCGTAGACGGAGACTCCACCTACAATGAGCAGTTCTTC.

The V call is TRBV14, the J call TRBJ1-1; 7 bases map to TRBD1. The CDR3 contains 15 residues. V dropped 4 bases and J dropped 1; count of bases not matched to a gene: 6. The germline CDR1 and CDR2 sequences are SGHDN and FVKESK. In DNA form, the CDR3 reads TGTGCCAGCAGCCGTGGACAGGTGCCGAACACTGAAGCTTTCTTT. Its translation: CASSRGQVPNTEAFF. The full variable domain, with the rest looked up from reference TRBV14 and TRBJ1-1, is EAGVTQFPSHSVIEKGQTVTLRCDPISGHDNLYWYRRVMGKEIKFLLHFVKESKQDESGMPNNRFLAERTGGTYSTLKVQPAELEDSGVYFCASSRGQVPNTEAFFGQGTRLTVV.

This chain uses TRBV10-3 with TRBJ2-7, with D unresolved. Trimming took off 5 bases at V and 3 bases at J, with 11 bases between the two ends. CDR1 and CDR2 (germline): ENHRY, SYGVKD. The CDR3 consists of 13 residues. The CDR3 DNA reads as TGTGCCATCAGTAAAACAGAGAACTACGAGCAGTACTTC. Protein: CAISKTENYEQYF.

The chain's CDR3 is CASSRGPNTEAFF. CDR3 in DNA: TGCGCCAGCAGCCGCGGCCCGAACACTGAAGCTTTCTTT. J is TRBJ1-1 and V is TRBV5-1; no clear D. The V end lost 4 bases, the J end lost 1 base, and 8 bases lay between the germline ends. The length of the CDR3 is 13 residues. CDR1 SGHRS and CDR2 YFSETQ come from the germline V gene.

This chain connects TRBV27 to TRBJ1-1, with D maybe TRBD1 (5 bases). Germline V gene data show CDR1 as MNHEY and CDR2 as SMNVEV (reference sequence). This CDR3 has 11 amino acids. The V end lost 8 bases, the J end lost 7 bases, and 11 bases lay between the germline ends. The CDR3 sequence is CASSGWGEAFF. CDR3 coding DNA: TGTGCCAGCTCAGGGTGGGGTGAAGCTTTCTTT.

CDR3 DNA: TGTGCCAGCAGCTATGGGAGGGGTGCCCCTCCCTACGAGCAGTACTTC. It specifies CASSYGRGAPPYEQYF. The chain joins TRBV11-2 to TRBJ2-7, with TRBD2 identical over 7 bases. Losses at the gene ends were 4 bases for V and 2 bases for J; bases not matched to a gene: 11. The CDR3 has 16 residues. Germline loops: CDR1 SGHAT, CDR2 FQNNGV.

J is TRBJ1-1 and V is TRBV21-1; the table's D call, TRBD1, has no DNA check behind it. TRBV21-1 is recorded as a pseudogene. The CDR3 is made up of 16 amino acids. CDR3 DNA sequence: TGTGCCAGCAGCAAAGTGACAGGGGGCTGCAACACTGAAGCTTTCTTT. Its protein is CASSKVTGGCNTEAFF.

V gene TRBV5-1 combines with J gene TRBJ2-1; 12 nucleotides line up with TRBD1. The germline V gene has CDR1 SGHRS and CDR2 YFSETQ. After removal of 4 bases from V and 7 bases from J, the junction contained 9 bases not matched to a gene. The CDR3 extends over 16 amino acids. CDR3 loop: CASSPGGTGGQNEQFF. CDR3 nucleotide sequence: TGCGCCAGCAGCCCGGGAGGGACAGGGGGCCAAAATGAGCAGTTCTTC.

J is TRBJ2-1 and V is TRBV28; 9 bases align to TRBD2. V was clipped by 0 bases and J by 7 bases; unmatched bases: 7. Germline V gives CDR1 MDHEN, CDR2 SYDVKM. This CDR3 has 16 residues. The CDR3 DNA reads TGTGCCAGCAGTTTATGGGGGTCTAGCGGGGTAAATGAGCAGTTCTTC. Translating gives CASSLWGSSGVNEQFF.

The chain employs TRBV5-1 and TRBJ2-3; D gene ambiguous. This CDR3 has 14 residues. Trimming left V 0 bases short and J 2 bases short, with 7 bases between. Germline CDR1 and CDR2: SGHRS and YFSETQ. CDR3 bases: TGCGCCAGCAGCTTGGTGTCCCTCACAGATACGCAGTATTTT. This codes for CASSLVSLTDTQYF.

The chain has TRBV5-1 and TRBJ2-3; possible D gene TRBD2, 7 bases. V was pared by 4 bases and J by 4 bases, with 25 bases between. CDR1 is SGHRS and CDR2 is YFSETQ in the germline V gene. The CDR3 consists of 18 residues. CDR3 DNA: TGCGCCAGCAGCCTGGGAGGGAAAGGCGGGGGCTTCGCAGATACGCAGTATTTT. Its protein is CASSLGGKGGGFADTQYF.

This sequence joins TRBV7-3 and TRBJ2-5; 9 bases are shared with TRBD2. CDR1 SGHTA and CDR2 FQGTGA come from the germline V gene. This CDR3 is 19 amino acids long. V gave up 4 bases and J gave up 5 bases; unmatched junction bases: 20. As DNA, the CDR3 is TGTGCCAGCAGCTCCCCCTCTTCTCATAGCGGGAGCGGCGGGGAGACCCAGTACTTC. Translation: CASSSPSSHSGSGGETQYF.

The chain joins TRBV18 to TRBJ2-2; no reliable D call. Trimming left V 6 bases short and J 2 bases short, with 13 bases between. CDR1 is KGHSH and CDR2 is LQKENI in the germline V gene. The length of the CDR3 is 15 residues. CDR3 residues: CASSPGRVNTGELFF. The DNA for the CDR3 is TGTGCCAGCTCTCCAGGCCGGGTCAACACCGGGGAGCTGTTTTTT.

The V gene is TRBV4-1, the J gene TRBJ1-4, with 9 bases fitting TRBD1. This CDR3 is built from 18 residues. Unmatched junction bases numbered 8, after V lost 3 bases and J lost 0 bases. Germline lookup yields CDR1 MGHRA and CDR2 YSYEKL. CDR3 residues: CASSQGTGHFATNEKLFF. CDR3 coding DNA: TGCGCCAGCAGCCAGGGGACAGGGCATTTTGCAACTAATGAAAAACTGTTTTTT.

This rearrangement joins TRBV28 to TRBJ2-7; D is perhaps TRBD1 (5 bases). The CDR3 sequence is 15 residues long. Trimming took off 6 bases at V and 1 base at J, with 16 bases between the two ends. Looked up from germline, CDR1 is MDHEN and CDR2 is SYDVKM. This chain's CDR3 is CASSPRQTLSYEQYF. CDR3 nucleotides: TGTGCCAGCAGCCCTCGACAGACCCTATCCTACGAGCAGTACTTC.

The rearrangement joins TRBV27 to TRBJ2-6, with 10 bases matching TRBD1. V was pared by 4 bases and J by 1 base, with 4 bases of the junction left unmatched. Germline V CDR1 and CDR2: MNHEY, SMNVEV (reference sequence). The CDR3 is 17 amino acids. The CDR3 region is CASSSGQGLSGANVLTF. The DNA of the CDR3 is TGTGCCAGCAGTTCGGGACAGGGGTTGTCTGGGGCCAACGTCCTGACTTTC.

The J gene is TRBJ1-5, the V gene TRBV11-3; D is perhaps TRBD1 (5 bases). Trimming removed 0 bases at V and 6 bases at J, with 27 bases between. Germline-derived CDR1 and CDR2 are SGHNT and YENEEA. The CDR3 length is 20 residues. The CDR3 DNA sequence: TGTGCCAGCAGCTTAGATGTGGGGCAGGGATATACAACCGGTCGTCAGCCCCAGCATTTT. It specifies CASSLDVGQGYTTGRQPQHF.

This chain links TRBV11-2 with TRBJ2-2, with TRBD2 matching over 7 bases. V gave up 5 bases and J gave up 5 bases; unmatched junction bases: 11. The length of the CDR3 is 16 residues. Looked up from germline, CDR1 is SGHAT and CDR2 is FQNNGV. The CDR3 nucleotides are TGTGCCAGCAGCGCGAATAGGGGAGGGAGAACCGGGGAGCTGTTTTTT. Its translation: CASSANRGGRTGELFF.

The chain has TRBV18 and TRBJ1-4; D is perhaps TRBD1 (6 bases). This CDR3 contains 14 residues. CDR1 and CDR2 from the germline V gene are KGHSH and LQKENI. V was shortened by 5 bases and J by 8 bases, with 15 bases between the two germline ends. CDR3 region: CASSSTGQSEKLFF. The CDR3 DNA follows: TGTGCCAGCTCATCGACCGGACAGAGCGAAAAACTGTTTTTT.

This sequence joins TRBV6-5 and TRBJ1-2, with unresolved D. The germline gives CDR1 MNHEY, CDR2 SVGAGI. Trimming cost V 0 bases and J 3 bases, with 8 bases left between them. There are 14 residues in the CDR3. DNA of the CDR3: TGTGCCAGCAGTTACTCTGGCAGTTACTATGGCTACACCTTC. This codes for CASSYSGSYYGYTF.

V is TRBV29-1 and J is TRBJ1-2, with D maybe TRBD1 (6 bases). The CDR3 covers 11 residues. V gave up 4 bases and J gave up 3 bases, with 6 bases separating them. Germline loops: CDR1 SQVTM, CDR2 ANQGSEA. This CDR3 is CSVGTDYGYTF. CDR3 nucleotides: TGCAGCGTTGGGACAGACTATGGCTACACCTTC.

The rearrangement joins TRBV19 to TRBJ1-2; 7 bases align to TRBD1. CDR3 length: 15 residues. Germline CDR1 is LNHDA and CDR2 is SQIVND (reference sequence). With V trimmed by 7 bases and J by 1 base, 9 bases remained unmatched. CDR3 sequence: CASTSGQVRNYGYTF. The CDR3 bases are TGTGCCAGTACCTCTGGACAGGTCCGTAACTATGGCTACACCTTC.

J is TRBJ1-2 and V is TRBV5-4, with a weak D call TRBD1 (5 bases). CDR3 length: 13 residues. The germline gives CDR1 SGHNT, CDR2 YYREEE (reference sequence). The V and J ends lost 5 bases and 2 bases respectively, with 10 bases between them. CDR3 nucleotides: TGTGCCAGCAGTAAAGCAGGGAACTATGGCTACACCTTC. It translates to CASSKAGNYGYTF.

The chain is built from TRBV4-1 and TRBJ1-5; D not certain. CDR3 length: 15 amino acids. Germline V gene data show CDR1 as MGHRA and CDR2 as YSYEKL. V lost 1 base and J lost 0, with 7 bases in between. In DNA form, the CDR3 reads TGCGCCAGCAGCCAAGTCTTATATAGCAATCAGCCCCAGCATTTT. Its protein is CASSQVLYSNQPQHF.